This is a list of T cell receptor beta chains from one sample in a study of CD4+ T cells in melanoma. Assay: immunoSEQ multiplex PCR; the TCRdb copy retains only in-frame clones and omits some. The sample consists of about 6,600 clones, approximately 66% of them appearing once. Sequencing used cells from a culture (not recorded whether cultured in vitro). These receptors were obtained from a human donor with melanoma. Both conserved end residues are part of each CDR3. A D gene is named only where the DNA matches it firmly. The listing skips clone size in some rows; elsewhere it reads once, few, many or a size class.

CSVLSLTENYGYTF	TGCAGCGTTCTATCCTTGACCGAGAACTATGGCTACACCTTC	TRBV29-1	TRBJ1-2	-	-
CASSDRRGGLEQFF	TGTGCCAGCAGTGACCGCAGAGGGGGCCTAGAGCAGTTCTTC	TRBV21-1	TRBJ2-1	-	-
CASSPRPEISNSPLHF	TGTGCCAGCAGCCCTAGGCCGGAAATCAGTAATTCACCCCTCCACTTT	TRBV7-8	TRBJ1-6	-	-
CASSLGGDGYTF	TGTGCCAGCAGCTTAGGGGGAGATGGCTACACCTTC	TRBV7-9	TRBJ1-2	few	-
CASRRGDYGYTF	TGTGCCAGTAGACGGGGGGACTATGGCTACACCTTC	TRBV19	TRBJ1-2	-	-
CASSWESSYNEQFF	TGTGCCAGCAGTTGGGAAAGCTCCTACAATGAGCAGTTCTTC	TRBV28	TRBJ2-1	-	-
CASTSTPNTEAFF	TGTGCCAGCACCTCGACACCTAACACTGAAGCTTTCTTT	TRBV6-6	TRBJ1-1	-	-
CASSLAGPMNTEAFF	TGTGCCAGCAGCTTAGCGGGTCCCATGAACACTGAAGCTTTCTTT	TRBV7-2	TRBJ1-1	-	-
CASSWNSNNEQFF	TGCGCCAGCAGCTGGAACAGCAACAATGAGCAGTTCTTC	TRBV5-1	TRBJ2-1	-	-
CASSIVSGRHSNQPQHF	TGTGCCAGTAGTATAGTGTCGGGACGGCATAGCAATCAGCCCCAGCATTTT	TRBV19	TRBJ1-5	few	-
CASSELTGRNGYTF	TGTGCCAGCAGTGAATTAACAGGGAGAAATGGCTACACCTTC	TRBV25-1	TRBJ1-2	-	-
CASSSDGANYGYTF	TGTGCCAGCTCATCGGACGGGGCTAACTATGGCTACACCTTC	TRBV18	TRBJ1-2	-	-
CASSLAGGHYEQYF	TGCGCCAGCAGCTTGGCCGGGGGACACTACGAGCAGTACTTC	TRBV5-1	TRBJ2-7	few	-
CAWGQGATTGELFF	TGTGCCTGGGGGCAGGGGGCGACGACCGGGGAGCTGTTTTTT	TRBV30	TRBJ2-2	-	TRBD1
CASSNDGTRSGNTIYF	TGTGCCAGCAGCAATGACGGTACTCGCTCTGGAAACACCATATATTTT	TRBV21-1	TRBJ1-3	-	-
CAIRGAAQGNSPLHF	TGTGCCATCCGTGGGGCAGCGCAGGGTAATTCACCCCTCCACTTT	TRBV6-6	TRBJ1-6	few	-
CASSKSQEGQYF	TGTGCCAGCAGCAAATCCCAAGAGGGCCAGTACTTC	TRBV21-1	TRBJ2-5	-	-
CASSARGTNEKLFF	TGTGCCAGCAGCGCCAGGGGGACTAATGAAAAACTGTTTTTT	TRBV7-2	TRBJ1-4	-	TRBD1
CASSQVIENTEAFF	TGTGCCAGCAGCCAAGTTATAGAGAACACTGAAGCTTTCTTT	TRBV4-2	TRBJ1-1	-	-
CAWSLGWDGVAGNTIYF	TGTGCCTGGAGTCTTGGGTGGGATGGAGTGGCTGGAAACACCATATATTTT	TRBV30	TRBJ1-3	-	-
CALDAGPTEAFF	TGTGCCTTGGACGCAGGGCCCACTGAAGCTTTCTTT	TRBV30	TRBJ1-1	-	-
CASSQGLGLAAHRELFF	TGCGCCAGCAGCCAAGGGTTGGGACTAGCGGCCCACCGGGAGCTGTTTTTT	TRBV4-1	TRBJ2-2	-	TRBD2
CASTLAGSTEAFF	TGTGCCAGTACCCTGGCGGGGAGCACTGAAGCTTTCTTT	TRBV6-6	TRBJ1-1	-	-
CASSPSGDFNQETQYF	TGTGCCAGCAGCCCATCAGGGGACTTTAACCAAGAGACCCAGTACTTC	TRBV3-1/TRBV3-2	TRBJ2-5	once	-
CAAHTGEGNTIYF	TGTGCCGCACACACAGGGGAGGGAAACACCATATATTTT	TRBV30	TRBJ1-3	-	TRBD1
CASARDLREKLFF	TGTGCCAGCGCCCGGGACCTACGCGAAAAACTGTTTTTT	TRBV2	TRBJ1-4	-	-
CASSLVAGIQGTDTQYF	TGTGCCAGCAGTTTGGTAGCGGGGATTCAGGGCACAGATACGCAGTATTTT	TRBV28	TRBJ2-3	-	TRBD2
CASSHGGEQFF	TGTGCCAGCAGTCACGGGGGGGAGCAGTTCTTC	TRBV6-6	TRBJ2-1	medium-sized	TRBD2
CASSSGTGVGNTIYF	TGCGCCAGCAGCTCCGGGACAGGGGTTGGAAACACCATATATTTT	TRBV5-1	TRBJ1-3	few	TRBD1
CASSSGGASGYTF	TGTGCCAGCAGCTCAGGGGGCGCGAGTGGCTACACCTTC	TRBV7-2	TRBJ1-2	-	TRBD1
CASSQSSEPLGEQYF	TGCGCCAGCAGTCAATCATCAGAGCCCCTTGGGGAGCAGTACTTC	TRBV23-1	TRBJ2-7	-	-
CASSPDRGRSYEQYF	TGTGCCAGCAGCCCCGATCGGGGGCGATCCTACGAGCAGTACTTC	TRBV13	TRBJ2-7	-	-
CASSVPGRTGELFF	TGTGCCAGCAGTGTTCCAGGCAGGACCGGGGAGCTGTTTTTT	TRBV2	TRBJ2-2	once	-